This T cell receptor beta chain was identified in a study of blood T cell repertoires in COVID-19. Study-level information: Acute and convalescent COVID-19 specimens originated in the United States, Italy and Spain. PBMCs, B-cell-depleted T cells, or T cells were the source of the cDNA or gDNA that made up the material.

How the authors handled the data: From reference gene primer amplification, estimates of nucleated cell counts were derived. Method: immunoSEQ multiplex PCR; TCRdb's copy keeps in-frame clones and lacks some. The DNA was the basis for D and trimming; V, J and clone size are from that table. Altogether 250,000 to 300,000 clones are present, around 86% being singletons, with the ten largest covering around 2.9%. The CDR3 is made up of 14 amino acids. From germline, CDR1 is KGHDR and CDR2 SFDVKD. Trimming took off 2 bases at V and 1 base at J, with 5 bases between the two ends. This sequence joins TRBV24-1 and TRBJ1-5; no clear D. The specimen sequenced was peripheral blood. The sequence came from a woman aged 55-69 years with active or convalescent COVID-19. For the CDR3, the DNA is TGTGCCACCAGTGATTCGTCCAGCAATCAGCCCCAGCATTTT. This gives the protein CATSDSSSNQPQHF.